A selection of T cell receptor beta chains follows, all from one sample in a study of blood T cells in healthy people across ages. Each CDR3 protein is one row after TCRdb ran MiXCR on the 5' RACE reads. The profile shows some 700,000 distinct CDR3 sequences, over 20% of them singletons. The sample comprised blood. Source of these receptors: a man in his 70s in good health. Both conserved end residues are part of each CDR3. The order of the fields is V gene, clone size, J gene, D gene, CDR3 DNA, CDR3 protein. The D gene is left open where the match is weak. Only part of the rows carry a size: once, few, many, or a class if the clone is expanded.

TRBV14	-	TRBJ2-1	-	TGTGCCAGCAGCCAGTGGAGGGCCAATGAGCAGTTCTTC	CASSQWRANEQFF
TRBV20-1	-	TRBJ2-1	TRBD2	TGCAGTGCTAGTAAATTTGGCGGGGGGGCTTATGAGCAGTTCTTC	CSASKFGGGAYEQFF
TRBV4-3	once	TRBJ2-3	-	TGCGCCAGCAGCCAAGAGGCTAGCAGGAGCTTGTATACGCAGTATTTT	CASSQEASRSLYTQYF
TRBV20-1	many	TRBJ2-5	TRBD1	TGCAGTGCTAGCCTCGGGACAGGGAGTTTTGAGACCCAGTACTTC	CSASLGTGSFETQYF
TRBV20-1	few	TRBJ1-1	TRBD1	TGCAGTACAGGGGGGGGGGGTGATGAAGCTTTCTTT	CSTGGGGDEAFF
TRBV6-5	-	TRBJ2-5	TRBD1	TGTGCCAGCAGTACCAGGACAGGGCGAGAGACCCAGTACTTC	CASSTRTGRETQYF
TRBV11-2	-	TRBJ2-1	TRBD2	TGTGCCAGCAGCTTCGGGGGGACGGGCAATGAGCAGTTCTTC	CASSFGGTGNEQFF
TRBV5-1	-	TRBJ2-5	-	TGCGCCAGCAGCTTCCAGGCGGACCAAGAGACCCAGTACTTC	CASSFQADQETQYF
TRBV27	-	TRBJ2-3	-	TGTGCCAGCAGCCCGTGGCTCTCGGAAGATACGCAGTATTTT	CASSPWLSEDTQYF
TRBV20-1	-	TRBJ2-7	-	TGCAGTGCTAGTCAACGGCGCGAGCAGTACTTC	CSASQRREQYF
TRBV20-1	-	TRBJ2-5	-	TGCAGTGCAAGCGGGCTGCAGCAAGAGACCCAGTACTTC	CSASGLQQETQYF
TRBV7-4	few	TRBJ1-1	-	TGTGCCAGCAGTCCTCGGGTGGACACTGAAGCTTTCTTT	CASSPRVDTEAFF
TRBV29-1	-	TRBJ1-2	TRBD1	TGCAGCGTCGACGGACAGGTCTATGGCTACACCTTC	CSVDGQVYGYTF
TRBV14	few	TRBJ2-1	TRBD2	TGTGCCAGCAGCCACCGACCGGGACTAGCGGTCTACAATGAGCAGTTCTTC	CASSHRPGLAVYNEQFF
TRBV20-1	-	TRBJ1-2	-	TGCAGTGCTAGGGACAAACAGGGCAGGGATGGCTACACCTTC	CSARDKQGRDGYTF
TRBV29-1	few	TRBJ2-3	-	TGCAGCGAAGCCGAGCTAGATACGCAGTATTTT	CSEAELDTQYF
TRBV7-6	-	TRBJ2-7	TRBD2	TGTGCCAGCTCTGGGGGGGACGGTCTTGTCTCCGAGCAGTACTTC	CASSGGDGLVSEQYF
TRBV12-3/TRBV12-4	-	TRBJ1-6	TRBD1	TGTGCCAGCAGTGGGACAGGGATTTCACCCCTCCACTTT	CASSGTGISPLHF
TRBV5-1	once	TRBJ2-1	TRBD1	TGCGCCAGCAGCTTGACCACAGGGGGCGTCTTAGGCAATGAGCAGTTCTTC	CASSLTTGGVLGNEQFF
TRBV6-1	few	TRBJ1-2	-	TGTGCCAGCAGTGAACTGGCAGGCGGAGGCTACACCTTC	CASSELAGGGYTF
TRBV29-1	few	TRBJ2-3	-	TGCAGCGTTGAATACGTGACAGATACGCAGTATTTT	CSVEYVTDTQYF
TRBV6-5	few	TRBJ1-2	TRBD1	TGTGCCAGCAGTACGACAGGGGTAGGGTATGGCTACACCTTC	CASSTTGVGYGYTF
TRBV14	-	TRBJ2-5	-	TGTGCCAGCAGCCAAGATCGGACGGGTTCGAGGTTCTTC	CASSQDRTGSRFF
TRBV6-1	once	TRBJ2-5	-	TGTGCCAGCAGTCGAAGAAACAGGGGAGGACAAGAGACCCAGTACTTC	CASSRRNRGGQETQYF
TRBV6-1	few	TRBJ2-4	TRBD1	TGTGCCAGCAGTTGGGACAGCTCCCACATTCAGTACTTC	CASSWDSSHIQYF
TRBV20-1	few	TRBJ2-1	TRBD2	TGCAGTGCTCCTCCGGGACTAGCGGCTGTAAATGAGCAGTTCTTC	CSAPPGLAAVNEQFF
TRBV5-1	-	TRBJ2-3	-	TGCGCCAGCAGCTTGGCCGTACTAGCTGAGGATACGCAGTATTTT	CASSLAVLAEDTQYF
TRBV14	-	TRBJ1-6	-	TGTGCCAGCAGCCACATCTCAGGGAATTCACCCCTCCACTTT	CASSHISGNSPLHF
TRBV12-3/TRBV12-4	-	TRBJ2-6	TRBD1	TGTGCCAGCAGTCCCCGGACAGGATACTCTGGGGCCAACGTCCTGACTTTC	CASSPRTGYSGANVLTF
TRBV5-1	many	TRBJ2-1	TRBD2	TGCGCCAGCAGCCCGATTAGCGGGGGACCTAACAATGAGCAGTTCTTC	CASSPISGGPNNEQFF
TRBV24-1	-	TRBJ2-3	-	TGTGCCACCGAATATACATCCCGGTCGGCAGATACGCAGTATTTT	CATEYTSRSADTQYF
TRBV7-8	-	TRBJ2-2	-	TGTGCCAGCAGCTCTGGGTCACACACCGGGGAGCTGTTTTTT	CASSSGSHTGELFF
TRBV7-9	few	TRBJ1-5	-	TGTGCCAGCAGCTTAGGTCTCGGTCTCGGACAGATGCCTCAGCCCCAGCATTTT	CASSLGLGLGQMPQPQHF
TRBV7-9	few	TRBJ1-1	-	TGTGCCAGCAGCTTAGTACGGGCAAACACTGAAGCTTTCTTT	CASSLVRANTEAFF
TRBV20-1	-	TRBJ2-1	TRBD2	TGCAGTGCTACTAGCGGGAGGGGGTACAATGAGCAGTTCTTC	CSATSGRGYNEQFF
TRBV18	few	TRBJ2-5	-	TGTGCCAGCTCACGTGGGGCTGTGGAGACCCAGTACTTC	CASSRGAVETQYF
TRBV7-8	-	TRBJ1-5	TRBD1	TGTGCCAGCAGCCAGGGGGGGGCGCGAAGCAATCAGCCCCAGCATTTT	CASSQGGARSNQPQHF
TRBV7-9	-	TRBJ1-1	-	TGTGCCAGCAGCCCCTCGAGGGACACTGAAGCTTTCTTT	CASSPSRDTEAFF
TRBV10-3	few	TRBJ2-5	-	TGTGCCATCAGGGACAGCGTGGTTGAGACCCAGTACTTC	CAIRDSVVETQYF
TRBV7-2	-	TRBJ2-7	-	TGTGCCAGCAGCCCCTATTGGACGGCCTACGAGCAGTACTTC	CASSPYWTAYEQYF
TRBV3-1	-	TRBJ2-3	-	TGTGCCAGCAGCGAACTAGCAGAAGATACGCAGTATTTT	CASSELAEDTQYF
TRBV15	few	TRBJ2-1	-	TGTGCCACCAAGTACGGGGGCCTGTACAATGAGCAGTTCTTC	CATKYGGLYNEQFF